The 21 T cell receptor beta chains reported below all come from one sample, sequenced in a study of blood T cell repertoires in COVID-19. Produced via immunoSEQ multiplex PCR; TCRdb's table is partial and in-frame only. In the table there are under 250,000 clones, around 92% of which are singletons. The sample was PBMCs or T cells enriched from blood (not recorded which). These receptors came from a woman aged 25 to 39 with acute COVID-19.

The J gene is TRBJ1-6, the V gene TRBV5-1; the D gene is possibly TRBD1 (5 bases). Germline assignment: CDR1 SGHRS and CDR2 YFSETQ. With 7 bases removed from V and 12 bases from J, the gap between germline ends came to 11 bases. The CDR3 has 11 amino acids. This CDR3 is CASGTGGPLHF. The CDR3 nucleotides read TGCGCCAGCGGGACTGGGGGACCCCTCCACTTT.

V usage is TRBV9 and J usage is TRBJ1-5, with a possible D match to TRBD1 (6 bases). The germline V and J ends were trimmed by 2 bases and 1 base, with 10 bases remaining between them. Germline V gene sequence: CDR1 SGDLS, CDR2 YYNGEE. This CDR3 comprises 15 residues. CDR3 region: CASSVEGVSNQPQHF. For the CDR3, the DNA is TGTGCCAGCAGCGTCGAGGGGGTGAGCAATCAGCCCCAGCATTTT.

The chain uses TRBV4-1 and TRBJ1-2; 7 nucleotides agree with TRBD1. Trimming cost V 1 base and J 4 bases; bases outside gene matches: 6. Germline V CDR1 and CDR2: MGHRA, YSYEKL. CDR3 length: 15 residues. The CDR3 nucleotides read TGCGCCAGCAGCCAAGGGACCCAGGGGGGCTATGGCTACACCTTC. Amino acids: CASSQGTQGGYGYTF.

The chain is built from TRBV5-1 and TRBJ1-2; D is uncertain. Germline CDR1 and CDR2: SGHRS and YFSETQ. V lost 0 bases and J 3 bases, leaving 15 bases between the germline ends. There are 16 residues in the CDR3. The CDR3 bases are TGCGCCAGCAGCTTGGGGCAGGATGAAGGTTACTATGGCTACACCTTC. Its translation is CASSLGQDEGYYGYTF.

The CDR3 loop is CASSYGTGVTEAFF. In DNA form, the CDR3 reads TGTGCCAGCAGTTACGGGACAGGGGTGACTGAAGCTTTCTTT. The chain carries TRBV6-5 and TRBJ1-1; TRBD1 agrees at 10 bases. With V trimmed by 2 bases and J by 5 bases, 2 bases remained unmatched. This CDR3 comprises 14 residues. Germline V gives CDR1 MNHEY, CDR2 SVGAGI.

CDR3 in amino acids: CAGWTRGNQPQHF. The CDR3 bases are TGTGCCGGATGGACCCGGGGGAATCAGCCCCAGCATTTT. The rearrangement links TRBV19 to TRBJ1-5; D is possibly TRBD1 (5 bases). The CDR3 contains 13 residues. Looked up from germline, CDR1 is LNHDA and CDR2 is SQIVND (reference sequence). The V end lost 11 bases, the J end lost 4 bases, and 15 bases lay between the germline ends.

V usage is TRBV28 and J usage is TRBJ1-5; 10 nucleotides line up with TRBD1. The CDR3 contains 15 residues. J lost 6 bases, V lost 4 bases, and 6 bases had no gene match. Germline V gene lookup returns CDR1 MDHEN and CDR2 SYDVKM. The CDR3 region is CASSSSGQGSQPQHF. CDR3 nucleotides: TGTGCCAGCAGTTCGTCGGGACAGGGGAGTCAGCCCCAGCATTTT.

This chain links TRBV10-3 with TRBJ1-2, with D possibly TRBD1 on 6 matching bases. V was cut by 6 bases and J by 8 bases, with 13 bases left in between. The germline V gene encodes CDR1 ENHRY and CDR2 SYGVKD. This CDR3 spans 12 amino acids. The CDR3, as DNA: TGTGCCATCAGCCTCGGGACATTGGGCTACACCTTC. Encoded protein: CAISLGTLGYTF.

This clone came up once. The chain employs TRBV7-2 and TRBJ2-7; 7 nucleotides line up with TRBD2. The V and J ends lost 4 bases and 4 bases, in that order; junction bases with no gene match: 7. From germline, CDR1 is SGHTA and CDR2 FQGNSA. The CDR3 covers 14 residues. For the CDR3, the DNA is TGTGCCAGCAGCTATCTAGCGGTCCAGTACGAGCAGTACTTC. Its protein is CASSYLAVQYEQYF.

The CDR3 loop is CASSGETYNEQFF. For the CDR3, the DNA is TGTGCCAGCAGCGGTGAAACCTACAATGAGCAGTTCTTC. The chain has TRBV2 and TRBJ2-1; D unclear. In germline, CDR1 is SNHLY, CDR2 FYNNEI. CDR3 size: 13 residues. V lost 6 bases, J lost 2 bases, and 8 bases lay in between.

The CDR3 protein is CASSQRRAGGEQYF. For the CDR3, the DNA is TGTGCCAGCAGTCAAAGGCGAGCAGGGGGCGAGCAGTACTTC. The V call is TRBV6-5, the J call TRBJ2-7; 7 bases are shared with TRBD1. Germline V gives CDR1 MNHEY, CDR2 SVGAGI. CDR3 length equals 14 residues. Trimming cost V 5 bases and J 6 bases; bases outside gene matches: 10.

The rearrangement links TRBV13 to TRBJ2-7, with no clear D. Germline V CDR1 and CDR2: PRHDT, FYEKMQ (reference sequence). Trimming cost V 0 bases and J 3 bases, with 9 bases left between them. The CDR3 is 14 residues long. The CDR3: CASSLGGQIYEQYF. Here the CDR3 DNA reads TGTGCCAGCAGCTTAGGTGGGCAGATCTACGAGCAGTACTTC.

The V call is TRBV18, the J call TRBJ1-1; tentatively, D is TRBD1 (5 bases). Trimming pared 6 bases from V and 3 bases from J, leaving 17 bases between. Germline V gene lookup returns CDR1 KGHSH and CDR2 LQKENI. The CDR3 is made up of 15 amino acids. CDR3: CASSPQGISDTEAFF. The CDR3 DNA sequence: TGTGCCAGCTCGCCCCAGGGTATTTCCGACACTGAAGCTTTCTTT.

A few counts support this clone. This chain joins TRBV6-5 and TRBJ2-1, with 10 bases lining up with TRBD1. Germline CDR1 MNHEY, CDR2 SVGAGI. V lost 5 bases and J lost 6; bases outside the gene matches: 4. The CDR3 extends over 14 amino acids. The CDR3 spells CASSLGQGGNEQFF. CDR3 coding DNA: TGTGCCAGCAGTCTTGGACAGGGGGGCAATGAGCAGTTCTTC.

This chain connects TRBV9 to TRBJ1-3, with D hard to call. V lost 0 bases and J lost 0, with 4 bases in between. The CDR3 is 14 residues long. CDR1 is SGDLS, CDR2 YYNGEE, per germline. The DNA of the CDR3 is TGTGCCAGCAGCGTAGACTTCTCTGGAAACACCATATATTTT. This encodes CASSVDFSGNTIYF.

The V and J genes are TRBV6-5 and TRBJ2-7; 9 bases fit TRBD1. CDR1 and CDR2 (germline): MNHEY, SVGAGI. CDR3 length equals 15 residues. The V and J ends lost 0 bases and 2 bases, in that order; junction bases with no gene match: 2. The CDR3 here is CASSYSWDRAYEQYF. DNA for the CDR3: TGTGCCAGCAGTTACTCGTGGGACAGGGCCTACGAGCAGTACTTC.

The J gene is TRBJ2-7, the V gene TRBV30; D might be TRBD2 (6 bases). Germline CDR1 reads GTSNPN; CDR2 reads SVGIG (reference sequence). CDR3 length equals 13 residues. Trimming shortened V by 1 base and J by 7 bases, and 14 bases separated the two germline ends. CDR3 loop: CAWSEDRGDEQYF. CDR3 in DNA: TGTGCCTGGAGTGAGGATCGCGGGGATGAGCAGTACTTC.

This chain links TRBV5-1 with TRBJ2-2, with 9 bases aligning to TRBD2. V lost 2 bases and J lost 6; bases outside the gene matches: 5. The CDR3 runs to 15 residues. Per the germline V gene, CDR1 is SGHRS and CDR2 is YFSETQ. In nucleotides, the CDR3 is TGCGCCAGCAGCTTTGGGCTAGCGGGGCCCGGGGAGCTGTTTTTT. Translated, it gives CASSFGLAGPGELFF.

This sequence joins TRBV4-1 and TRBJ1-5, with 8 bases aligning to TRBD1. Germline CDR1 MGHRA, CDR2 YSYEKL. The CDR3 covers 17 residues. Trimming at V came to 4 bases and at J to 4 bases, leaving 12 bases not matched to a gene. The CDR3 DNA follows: TGCGCCAGCAGCCCCCGACAGGGGAAGACGTTAAATCAGCCCCAGCATTTT. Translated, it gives CASSPRQGKTLNQPQHF.

This CDR3 reads CASSYPPDRPAEAFF. The CDR3 nucleotides are TGTGCCAGCAGTTACCCACCAGACAGGCCCGCTGAAGCTTTCTTT. The rearrangement joins TRBV6-2 or TRBV6-3 to TRBJ1-1, with D possibly being TRBD1 (6 bases). The CDR3 extends over 15 amino acids. Trimming stripped 2 bases from V and 6 bases from J, with 16 bases between. Germline V lookup: CDR1 MNHEY, CDR2 SVGEGT.

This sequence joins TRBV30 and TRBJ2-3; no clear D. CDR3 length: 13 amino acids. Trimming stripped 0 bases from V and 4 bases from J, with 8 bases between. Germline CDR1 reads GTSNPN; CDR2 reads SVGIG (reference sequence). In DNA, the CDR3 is TGTGCCTGGAGTGTCCACAACCCAGATACGCAGTATTTT. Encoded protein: CAWSVHNPDTQYF. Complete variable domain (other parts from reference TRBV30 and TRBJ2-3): SQTIHQWPATLVQPVGSPLSLECTVEGTSNPNLYWYRQAAGRGLQLLFYSVGIGQISSEVPQNLSASRPQDRQFILSSKKLLLSDSGFYLCAWSVHNPDTQYFGPGTRLTVL.